Below, one T cell receptor (beta chain) is given with its context. Its matching antigen is unknown. This sample is part of a study of T cells in Graves' hyperthyroidism and ophthalmopathy. Ophthalmopathy cases scored 3 or more on the Clinical Activity Score and 4 or more on NOSPECS grade, with duration below 3 months. Researchers barred patients who had uncontrolled infection, other autoimmune disease, pregnancy or lactation. Study observations and caveats: Among thyroid clonotypes expanded above 0.001, most also appeared in blood. Ophthalmopathy, which appeared later, was predicted by the model a median 6.5 months before onset.

What was amplified from RNA transcripts were TCR beta CDR3 regions. The HTBI primer set was used in a first-round RT-PCR of the TCR CDR3. From the multiplex PCR reads, TCRdb called clonotypes with MiXCR, one entry per CDR3 protein. The sample lists about 300,000 distinct CDR3 sequences, roughly 20% occurring once. The germline gives CDR1 DFQATT, CDR2 SNEGSKA (reference sequence). Unmatched junction bases numbered 3, after V lost 5 bases and J lost 8 bases. This CDR3 has 11 amino acids. The V call is TRBV20-1, the J call TRBJ2-1; the match to TRBD2 covers 7 bases. The sample taken for sequencing was blood. The source is a man between 50 and 59 years old with Graves' ophthalmopathy. CDR3 sequence reads: CSAGLVHEQFF. The CDR3 DNA sequence: TGCAGTGCTGGACTAGTACATGAGCAGTTCTTC.